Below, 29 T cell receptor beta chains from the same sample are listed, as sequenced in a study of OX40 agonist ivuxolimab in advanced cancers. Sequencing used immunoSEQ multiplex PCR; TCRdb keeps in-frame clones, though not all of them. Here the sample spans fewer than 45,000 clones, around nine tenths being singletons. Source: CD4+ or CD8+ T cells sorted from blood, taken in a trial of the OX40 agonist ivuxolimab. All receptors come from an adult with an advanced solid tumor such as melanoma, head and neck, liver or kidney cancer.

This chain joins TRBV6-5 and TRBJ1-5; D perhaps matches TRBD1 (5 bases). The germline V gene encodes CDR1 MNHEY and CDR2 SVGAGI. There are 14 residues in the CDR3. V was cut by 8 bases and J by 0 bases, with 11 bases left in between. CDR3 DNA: TGTGCCAGCGCTAAGGGGTTTAGCAATCAGCCCCAGCATTTT. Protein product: CASAKGFSNQPQHF.

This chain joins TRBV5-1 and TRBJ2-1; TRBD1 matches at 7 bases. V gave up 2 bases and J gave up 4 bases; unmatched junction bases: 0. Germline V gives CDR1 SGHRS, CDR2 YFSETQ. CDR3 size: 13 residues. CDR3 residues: CASSLQGYNEQFF. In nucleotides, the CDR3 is TGCGCCAGCAGCTTACAGGGGTACAATGAGCAGTTCTTC.

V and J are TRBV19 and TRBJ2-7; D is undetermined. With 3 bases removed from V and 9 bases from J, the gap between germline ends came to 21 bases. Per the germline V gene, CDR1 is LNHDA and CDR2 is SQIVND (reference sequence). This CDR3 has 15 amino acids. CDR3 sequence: CASSMTAGSPDGQYF. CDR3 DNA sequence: TGTGCCAGTAGTATGACGGCAGGATCCCCGGATGGGCAGTACTTC.

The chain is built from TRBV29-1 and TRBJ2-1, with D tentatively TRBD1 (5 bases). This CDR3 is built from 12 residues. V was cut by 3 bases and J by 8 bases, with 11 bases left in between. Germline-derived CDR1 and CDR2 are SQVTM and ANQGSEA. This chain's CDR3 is CSVEGRAHEQFF. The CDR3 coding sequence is TGCAGCGTTGAGGGCAGGGCCCATGAGCAGTTCTTC.

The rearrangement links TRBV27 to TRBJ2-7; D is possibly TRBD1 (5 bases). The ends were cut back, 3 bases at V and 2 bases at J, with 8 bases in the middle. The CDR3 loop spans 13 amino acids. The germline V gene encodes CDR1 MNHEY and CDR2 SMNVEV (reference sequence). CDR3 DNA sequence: TGTGCCAGCAGTTTGGCGGACACCTACGAGCAGTACTTC. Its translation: CASSLADTYEQYF.

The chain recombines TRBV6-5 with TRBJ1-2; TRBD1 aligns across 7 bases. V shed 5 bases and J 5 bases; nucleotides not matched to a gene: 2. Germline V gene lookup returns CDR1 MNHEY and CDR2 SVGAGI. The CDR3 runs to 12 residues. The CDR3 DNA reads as TGTGCCAGCAGTCCCAGGGGGTATGGCTACACCTTC. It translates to CASSPRGYGYTF.

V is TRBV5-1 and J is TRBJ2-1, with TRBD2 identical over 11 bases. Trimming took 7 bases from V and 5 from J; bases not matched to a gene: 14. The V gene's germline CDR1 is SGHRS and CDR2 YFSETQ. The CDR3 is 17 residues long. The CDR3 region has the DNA TGCGCCAGCGGCCTGAAATTAGCGGGGGGGCCAGACAATGAGCAGTTCTTC. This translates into CASGLKLAGGPDNEQFF.

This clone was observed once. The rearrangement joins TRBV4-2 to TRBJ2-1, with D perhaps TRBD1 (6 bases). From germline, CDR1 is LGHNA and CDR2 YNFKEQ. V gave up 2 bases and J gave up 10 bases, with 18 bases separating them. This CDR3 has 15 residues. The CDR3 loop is CASSQNFRAGDEQFF. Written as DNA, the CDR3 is TGTGCCAGCAGCCAAAATTTCCGGGCAGGGGACGAGCAGTTCTTC.

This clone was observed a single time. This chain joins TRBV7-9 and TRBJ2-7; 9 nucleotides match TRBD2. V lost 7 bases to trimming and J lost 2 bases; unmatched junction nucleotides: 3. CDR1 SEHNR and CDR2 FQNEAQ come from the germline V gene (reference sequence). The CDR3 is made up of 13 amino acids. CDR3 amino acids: CASKAGGPYEQYF. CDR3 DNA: TGTGCCAGCAAGGCGGGGGGGCCCTACGAGCAGTACTTC.

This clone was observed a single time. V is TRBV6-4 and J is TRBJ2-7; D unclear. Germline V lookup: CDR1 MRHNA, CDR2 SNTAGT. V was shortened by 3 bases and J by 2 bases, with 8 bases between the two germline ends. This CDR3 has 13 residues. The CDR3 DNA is TGTGCCAGCAGTGAGTCCCCCGCCTACGAGCAGTACTTC. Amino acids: CASSESPAYEQYF.

CDR3: CASSLRTDSNTEAFF. The DNA for the CDR3 is TGTGCCAGCAGCCTGCGGACGGATTCGAACACTGAAGCTTTCTTT. The rearrangement links TRBV21-1 to TRBJ1-1. TRBV21-1 is a pseudogene. The CDR3 runs to 15 residues.

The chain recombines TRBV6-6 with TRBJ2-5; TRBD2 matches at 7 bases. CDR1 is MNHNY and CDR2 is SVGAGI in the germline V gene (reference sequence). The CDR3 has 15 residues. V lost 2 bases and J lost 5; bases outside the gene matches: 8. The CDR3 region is CASSYGAGAWETQYF. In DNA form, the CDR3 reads TGTGCCAGCAGTTACGGCGCGGGAGCCTGGGAGACCCAGTACTTC.

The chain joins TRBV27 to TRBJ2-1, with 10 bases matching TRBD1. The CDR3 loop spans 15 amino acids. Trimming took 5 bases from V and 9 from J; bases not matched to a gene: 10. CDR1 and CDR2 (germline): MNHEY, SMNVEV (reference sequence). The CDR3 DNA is TGTGCCAGCAGTCCGACCGGGACAGGGGACGGTGAGCAGTTCTTC. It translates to CASSPTGTGDGEQFF.

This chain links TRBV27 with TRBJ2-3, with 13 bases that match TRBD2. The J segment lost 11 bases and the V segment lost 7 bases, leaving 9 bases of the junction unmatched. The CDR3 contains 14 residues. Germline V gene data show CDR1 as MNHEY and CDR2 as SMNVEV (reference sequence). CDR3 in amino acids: CASNPGTSGELQYF. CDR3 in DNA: TGTGCCAGCAACCCCGGGACTAGCGGGGAACTGCAGTATTTT.

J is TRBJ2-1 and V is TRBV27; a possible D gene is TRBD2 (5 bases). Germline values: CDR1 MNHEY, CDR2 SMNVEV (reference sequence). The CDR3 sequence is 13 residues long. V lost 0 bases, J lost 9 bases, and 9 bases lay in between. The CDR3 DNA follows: TGTGCCAGCAGTTTATCGCTAGGAGGTGAGCAGTTCTTC. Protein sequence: CASSLSLGGEQFF.

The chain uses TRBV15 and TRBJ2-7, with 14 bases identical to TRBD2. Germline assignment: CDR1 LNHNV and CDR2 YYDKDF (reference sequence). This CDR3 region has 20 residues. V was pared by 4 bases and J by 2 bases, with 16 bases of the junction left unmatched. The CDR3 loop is CATSTSSGTSGSHLPYEQYF. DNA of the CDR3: TGTGCCACCAGCACGTCGTCAGGGACTAGCGGGAGTCATTTACCCTACGAGCAGTACTTC.

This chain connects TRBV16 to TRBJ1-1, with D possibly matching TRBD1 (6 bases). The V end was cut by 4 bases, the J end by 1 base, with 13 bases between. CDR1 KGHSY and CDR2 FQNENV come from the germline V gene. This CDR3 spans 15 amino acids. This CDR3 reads CASSRSQGPNTEAFF. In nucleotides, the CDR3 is TGTGCCAGCAGCCGATCACAGGGCCCGAACACTGAAGCTTTCTTT.

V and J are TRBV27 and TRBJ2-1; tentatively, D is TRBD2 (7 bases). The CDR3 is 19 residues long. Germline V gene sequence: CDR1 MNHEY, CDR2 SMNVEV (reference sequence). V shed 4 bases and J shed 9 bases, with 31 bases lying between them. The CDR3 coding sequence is TGTGCCAGCAGTTCCCCCCCTGGCCAGTTATTTGGGGGGGGCTTTGAGCAGTTCTTC. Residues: CASSSPPGQLFGGGFEQFF.

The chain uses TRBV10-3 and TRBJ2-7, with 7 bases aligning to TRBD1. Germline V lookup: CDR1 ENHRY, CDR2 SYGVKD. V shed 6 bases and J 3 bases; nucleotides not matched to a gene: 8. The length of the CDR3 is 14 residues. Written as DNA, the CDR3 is TGTGCCATCAGCAACCGGGACAGAAGCTACGAGCAGTACTTC. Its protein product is CAISNRDRSYEQYF.

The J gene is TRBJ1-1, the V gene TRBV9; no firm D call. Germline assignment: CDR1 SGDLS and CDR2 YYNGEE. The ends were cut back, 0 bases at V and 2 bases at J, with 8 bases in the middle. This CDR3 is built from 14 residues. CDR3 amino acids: CASSVGAKNTEAFF. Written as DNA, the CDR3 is TGTGCCAGCAGCGTAGGGGCTAAAAACACTGAAGCTTTCTTT.

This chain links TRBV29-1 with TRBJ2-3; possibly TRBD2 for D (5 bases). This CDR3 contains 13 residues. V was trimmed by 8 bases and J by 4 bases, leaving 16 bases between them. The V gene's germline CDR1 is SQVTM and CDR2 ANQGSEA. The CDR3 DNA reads TGCAGCTCCCCACTGGGGAGTTCAGATACGCAGTATTTT. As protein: CSSPLGSSDTQYF.

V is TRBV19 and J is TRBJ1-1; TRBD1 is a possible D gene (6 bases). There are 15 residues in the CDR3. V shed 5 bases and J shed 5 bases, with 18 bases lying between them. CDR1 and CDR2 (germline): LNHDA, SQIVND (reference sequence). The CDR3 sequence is CASSERQVLLTEAFF. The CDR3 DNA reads TGTGCCAGTAGTGAAAGACAGGTTCTTCTGACTGAAGCTTTCTTT.

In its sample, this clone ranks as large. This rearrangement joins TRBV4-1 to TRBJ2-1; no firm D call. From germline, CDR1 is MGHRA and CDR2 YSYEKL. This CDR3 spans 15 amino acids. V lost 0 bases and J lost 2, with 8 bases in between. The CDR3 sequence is CASSQEALAYNEQFF. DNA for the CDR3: TGCGCCAGCAGCCAAGAGGCGCTGGCCTACAATGAGCAGTTCTTC.

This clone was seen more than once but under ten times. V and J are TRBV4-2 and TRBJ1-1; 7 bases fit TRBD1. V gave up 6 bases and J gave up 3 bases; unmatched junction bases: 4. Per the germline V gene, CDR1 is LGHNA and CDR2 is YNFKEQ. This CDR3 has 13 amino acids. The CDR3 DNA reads TGTGCCAGCAGACCCAGGGGGTACACTGAAGCTTTCTTT. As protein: CASRPRGYTEAFF.

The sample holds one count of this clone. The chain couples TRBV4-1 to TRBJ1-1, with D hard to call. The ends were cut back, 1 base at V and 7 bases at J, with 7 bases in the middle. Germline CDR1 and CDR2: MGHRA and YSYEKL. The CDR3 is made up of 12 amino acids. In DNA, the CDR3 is TGCGCCAGCAGCCAAGCTGGGTTTGAAGCTTTCTTT. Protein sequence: CASSQAGFEAFF.

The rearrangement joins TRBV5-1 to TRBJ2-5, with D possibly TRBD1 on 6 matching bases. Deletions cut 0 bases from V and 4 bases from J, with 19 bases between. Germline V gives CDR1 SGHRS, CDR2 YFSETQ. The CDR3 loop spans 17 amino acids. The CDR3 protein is CASSLAPHTGKRETQYF. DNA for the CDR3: TGCGCCAGCAGCTTGGCCCCCCATACAGGGAAGCGAGAGACCCAGTACTTC.

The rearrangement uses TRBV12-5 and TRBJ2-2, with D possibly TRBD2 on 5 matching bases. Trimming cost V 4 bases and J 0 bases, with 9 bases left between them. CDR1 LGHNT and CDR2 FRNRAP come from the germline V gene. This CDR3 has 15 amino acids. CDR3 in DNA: TGTGCTAGTGGTTACTTGGAGGCGAACACCGGGGAGCTGTTTTTT. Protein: CASGYLEANTGELFF.

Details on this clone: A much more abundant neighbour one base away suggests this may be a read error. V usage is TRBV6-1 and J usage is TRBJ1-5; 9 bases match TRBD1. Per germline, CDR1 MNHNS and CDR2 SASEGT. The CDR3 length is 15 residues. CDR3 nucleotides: TGTGCCAACAGTGAAATCTCCTGGACAGGGGATTCCCAGCATTTT. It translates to CANSEISWTGDSQHF.

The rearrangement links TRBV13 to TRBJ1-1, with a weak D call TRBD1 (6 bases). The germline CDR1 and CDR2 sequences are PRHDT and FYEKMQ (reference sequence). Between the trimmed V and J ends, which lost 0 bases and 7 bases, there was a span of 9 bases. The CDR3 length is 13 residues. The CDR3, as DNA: TGTGCCAGCAGCTTAGGTTTGGACAGTGAAGCTTTCTTT. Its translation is CASSLGLDSEAFF. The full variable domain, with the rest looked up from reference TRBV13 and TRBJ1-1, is AAGVIQSPRHLIKEKRETATLKCYPIPRHDTVYWYQQGPGQDPQFLISFYEKMQSDKGSIPDRFSAQQFSDYHSELNMSSLELGDSALYFCASSLGLDSEAFFGQGTRLTVV.